These 25 T cell receptor beta chains share one sample of origin, sequenced in a study of blood T cell repertoires in COVID-19 (dated by TCRdb to about 2020). Receptors were amplified or captured by the immunoSEQ multiplex PCR assay. Not all clones reach the TCRdb copy of this immuneACCESS table, which keeps in-frame sequences only. Checked studies attribute under half of the gap to unresolved V genes and leave the rest unexplained. The sample includes roughly 180,000 clones, with about four fifths observed a single time. 11% of the sample lies in the top ten. Material: peripheral blood. These receptors were obtained from a woman aged 40 to 50 with COVID-19, enrolled during active disease.

The chain is built from TRBV19 and TRBJ2-7, with 12 bases identical to TRBD2. Germline V gene lookup returns CDR1 LNHDA and CDR2 SQIVND (reference sequence). CDR3 length equals 15 residues. With 5 bases clipped from V and 3 bases from J, the junction kept 5 bases outside the gene matches. CDR3 loop: CASSDRLAGDYEQYF. In DNA, the CDR3 is TGTGCCAGTAGTGACCGACTAGCGGGAGACTACGAGCAGTACTTC. The whole variable domain, filled in from reference TRBV19 and TRBJ2-7, reads DGGITQSPKYLFRKEGQNVTLSCEQNLNHDAMYWYRQDPGQGLRLIYYSQIVNDFQKGDIAEGYSVSREKKESFPLTVTSAQKNPTAFYLCASSDRLAGDYEQYFGPGTRLTVT.

There are many counts of this clone. CDR3 sequence reads: CASSKAGGSTDTQYF. CDR3 DNA: TGTGCCAGCAGCAAAGCGGGGGGGAGCACAGATACGCAGTATTTT. The chain carries TRBV7-3 and TRBJ2-3, with 10 bases identical to TRBD2. CDR1 is SGHTA and CDR2 is FQGTGA in the germline V gene. V lost 5 bases and J lost 0; bases outside the gene matches: 2. CDR3 length: 15 amino acids.

The V call is TRBV28, the J call TRBJ1-5; 9 bases agree with TRBD1. V shed 6 bases and J 9 bases; nucleotides not matched to a gene: 9. This CDR3 spans 14 amino acids. In germline, CDR1 is MDHEN, CDR2 SYDVKM. CDR3 bases: TGTGCCAGCAGACCCGGACAGGGGAATTGGCCCCAGCATTTT. The encoded protein is CASRPGQGNWPQHF.

The chain carries TRBV10-3 and TRBJ1-2, with D hard to call. Per germline, CDR1 ENHRY and CDR2 SYGVKD. Trimming removed 3 bases from V and 6 bases from J, with 14 bases in between. CDR3 length: 14 amino acids. DNA for the CDR3: TGTGCCATCAGTGATTTTAGGGATAGCGATGGCTACACCTTC. It is translated as CAISDFRDSDGYTF.

This clone was counted once. The chain uses TRBV3-1 (or the pseudogene TRBV3-2) and TRBJ2-5; D is possibly TRBD2 (5 bases). V lost 5 bases and J lost 4, with 20 bases in between. The CDR3 is 16 residues long. Germline CDR1 LGHDT, CDR2 YNNKEL (reference sequence). The chain's CDR3 is CASSALIGRVGETQYF. The CDR3 DNA reads as TGTGCCAGCAGCGCCCTGATAGGGAGAGTAGGAGAGACCCAGTACTTC.

Regarding this clone: This specimen includes other DNA sequences encoding the same CDR3. The chain joins TRBV5-1 to TRBJ1-2, with a weak D call TRBD1 (5 bases). The V and J ends lost 0 bases and 2 bases respectively, with 8 bases between them. CDR3 size: 14 residues. Germline loops: CDR1 SGHRS, CDR2 YFSETQ. CDR3 in amino acids: CASSLGQGNYGYTF. The CDR3 region has the DNA TGCGCCAGCAGCTTGGGGCAGGGAAACTATGGCTACACCTTC.

This clone came up once. The chain joins TRBV19 to TRBJ1-2, with a tentative D call TRBD1 (5 bases). Between the trimmed V and J ends, which lost 3 bases and 2 bases, there was a span of 13 bases. Germline CDR1 reads LNHDA; CDR2 reads SQIVND (reference sequence). The CDR3 extends over 15 amino acids. CDR3 sequence: CASSMGTPENYGYTF. Written as DNA, the CDR3 is TGTGCCAGTAGTATGGGGACTCCGGAAAACTATGGCTACACCTTC.

The chain couples TRBV15 to TRBJ2-5; 7 nucleotides line up with TRBD2. V trimming: 5 bases; J trimming: 3 bases; junction bases outside the gene matches: 3. The CDR3 runs to 13 residues. Germline V lookup: CDR1 LNHNV, CDR2 YYDKDF (reference sequence). The CDR3 is CATSGGGKETQYF. The CDR3 DNA follows: TGTGCCACCAGCGGGGGGGGAAAAGAGACCCAGTACTTC. The full variable domain, rest sourced from reference TRBV15 and TRBJ2-5, is DAMVIQNPRYQVTQFGKPVTLSCSQTLNHNVMYWYQQKSSQAPKLLFHYYDKDFNNEADTPDNFQSRRPNTSFCFLDIRSPGLGDTAMYLCATSGGGKETQYFGPGTRLLVL.

The chain uses TRBV3-1 (or the pseudogene TRBV3-2) and TRBJ1-2, with TRBD1 matching over 7 bases. CDR3 length: 14 residues. V gave up 3 bases and J gave up 7 bases; unmatched junction bases: 8. The germline V gene has CDR1 LGHDT and CDR2 YNNKEL (reference sequence). CDR3 region: CASSQTTGRTGYTF. Here the CDR3 DNA reads TGTGCCAGCAGCCAGACGACAGGGAGAACTGGCTACACCTTC.

V gene TRBV3-1 (or the pseudogene TRBV3-2) combines with J gene TRBJ1-5, with 10 bases lining up with TRBD1. The CDR3 is 14 residues long. The germline CDR1 and CDR2 sequences are LGHDT and YNNKEL (reference sequence). V shed 6 bases and J 5 bases; nucleotides not matched to a gene: 4. The CDR3 sequence is CASSLDRGHQPQHF. DNA of the CDR3: TGTGCCAGCAGTCTCGACAGGGGGCATCAGCCCCAGCATTTT.

This clone came up once. This sequence joins TRBV25-1 and TRBJ1-4; D is unresolved. The CDR3 spans 13 residues. V shed 5 bases and J shed 3 bases, with 7 bases lying between them. The germline V gene encodes CDR1 MGHDK and CDR2 SYGVNS. The CDR3 here is CASSLGANEKLFF. The CDR3 region has the DNA TGTGCCAGCAGTCTGGGAGCTAATGAAAAACTGTTTTTT.

CDR3 in amino acids: CASSLPRETQYF. The CDR3 nucleotides are TGTGCCAGCAGTCTCCCTCGGGAGACCCAGTACTTC. The chain is built from TRBV12-3 or TRBV12-4 and TRBJ2-5; D gene unclear. The CDR3 extends over 12 amino acids. V lost 5 bases, J lost 5 bases, and 9 bases lay in between.

The chain carries TRBV5-6 and TRBJ1-4, with D unclear. The length of the CDR3 is 15 residues. In germline, CDR1 is SGHDT, CDR2 YYEEEE. V was pared by 5 bases and J by 5 bases, with 16 bases between. The CDR3 reads CASRAAADYNEKLFF. The CDR3 DNA follows: TGTGCCAGCAGGGCTGCGGCGGATTACAATGAAAAACTGTTTTTT. The entire variable domain, with the rest obtained from reference TRBV5-6 and TRBJ1-4, is as follows: DAGVTQSPTHLIKTRGQQVTLRCSPKSGHDTVSWYQQALGQGPQFIFQYYEEEERQRGNFPDRFSGHQFPNYSSELNVNALLLGDSALYLCASRAAADYNEKLFFGSGTQLSVL.

The chain recombines TRBV19 with TRBJ1-5; no definite D call. V was clipped by 5 bases and J by 0 bases, with 8 bases between them. Germline V lookup: CDR1 LNHDA, CDR2 SQIVND (reference sequence). This CDR3 contains 14 residues. CDR3 nucleotide sequence: TGTGCCAGTAGTTCAGTAAATAGCAATCAGCCCCAGCATTTT. This codes for CASSSVNSNQPQHF.

The J gene is TRBJ1-5, the V gene TRBV25-1; D remains unclear. CDR1 is MGHDK and CDR2 is SYGVNS in the germline V gene. The CDR3 runs 14 residues. Trimming shortened V by 0 bases and J by 8 bases, and 11 bases separated the two germline ends. The chain's CDR3 is CASSEYEGYKPQHF. CDR3 coding DNA: TGTGCCAGCAGTGAATATGAGGGATATAAGCCCCAGCATTTT.

This rearrangement joins TRBV7-9 to TRBJ2-1; TRBD1 aligns across 8 bases. Germline V gene lookup returns CDR1 SEHNR and CDR2 FQNEAQ (reference sequence). J was trimmed by 7 bases and V by 5 bases; bases with no gene match: 7. The CDR3 runs 14 residues. CDR3 sequence: CASSIRTGSNEQFF. The CDR3 DNA follows: TGTGCCAGCAGCATACGGACAGGGTCGAATGAGCAGTTCTTC.

V and J are TRBV2 and TRBJ2-7; 7 bases agree with TRBD1. Germline lookup yields CDR1 SNHLY and CDR2 FYNNEI. This CDR3 has 14 residues. With V trimmed by 6 bases and J by 3 bases, 8 bases remained unmatched. The CDR3 loop is CASSTTGRGYEQYF. The CDR3, as DNA: TGTGCCAGCAGCACGACAGGGCGAGGCTACGAGCAGTACTTC.

This chain uses TRBV3-1 (or the pseudogene TRBV3-2) with TRBJ1-2; TRBD1 is a possible D gene (5 bases). The CDR3 is made up of 15 amino acids. Germline V CDR1 and CDR2: LGHDT, YNNKEL (reference sequence). V was shortened by 0 bases and J by 3 bases, with 11 bases between the two germline ends. CDR3 nucleotides: TGTGCCAGCAGCCAAGATCTTGGGGCTGACTATGGCTACACCTTC. Amino acids: CASSQDLGADYGYTF.

This chain connects TRBV3-1 (or the pseudogene TRBV3-2) to TRBJ2-1, with 7 bases matching TRBD1. Trimming cost V 4 bases and J 8 bases; bases outside gene matches: 5. The CDR3 is 13 residues long. Germline loops: CDR1 LGHDT, CDR2 YNNKEL (reference sequence). The CDR3 reads CASSPVGGYEQFF. CDR3 sequence (DNA): TGTGCCAGCAGCCCCGTAGGGGGCTATGAGCAGTTCTTC.

The chain carries TRBV15 and TRBJ2-2; tentative D call: TRBD1 (6 bases). The V gene lost 2 bases and the J gene lost 3 bases, with 10 bases spanning the gap. The CDR3 is 15 amino acids. CDR1 is LNHNV, CDR2 YYDKDF, per germline (reference sequence). CDR3 amino acids: CATSRRDTHTGELFF. CDR3 sequence (DNA): TGTGCCACCAGCAGACGGGACACTCACACCGGGGAGCTGTTTTTT.

This sequence joins TRBV5-1 and TRBJ2-3, with 10 bases fitting TRBD1. Unmatched junction bases numbered 3, after V lost 4 bases and J lost 4 bases. There are 14 residues in the CDR3. Germline lookup yields CDR1 SGHRS and CDR2 YFSETQ. The CDR3 sequence: CASSKGTGADTQYF. The CDR3 DNA reads as TGCGCCAGCAGCAAGGGGACAGGGGCAGATACGCAGTATTTT.

The gene calls are TRBV18 and TRBJ1-5; 10 bases match TRBD1. Losses at the gene ends were 5 bases for V and 5 bases for J; bases not matched to a gene: 9. Germline CDR1 KGHSH, CDR2 LQKENI. The CDR3 has 16 amino acids. The CDR3 nucleotides are TGTGCCAGCTCATCGTCCCGGGACAGGGGCGATCAGCCCCAGCATTTT. It translates to CASSSSRDRGDQPQHF.

The chain links TRBV30 to TRBJ1-5, with D maybe TRBD1 (6 bases). V was clipped by 3 bases and J by 5 bases, with 14 bases between them. Germline V lookup: CDR1 GTSNPN, CDR2 SVGIG (reference sequence). The CDR3 has 14 residues. The CDR3 here is CAWRQQGKDQPQHF. The CDR3 coding sequence is TGTGCCTGGAGGCAGCAGGGGAAGGATCAGCCCCAGCATTTT.

This clone was seen only once. The rearrangement links TRBV7-9 to TRBJ1-2, with no clear D. V was clipped by 1 base and J by 7 bases, with 13 bases between them. The CDR3 has 14 amino acids. Germline V gene data show CDR1 as SEHNR and CDR2 as FQNEAQ (reference sequence). For the CDR3, the DNA is TGTGCCAGCAGCTTAGATCCGTCTTCCCCTGGCTACACCTTC. Protein: CASSLDPSSPGYTF.

The table lists this clone with a count of one. The V call is TRBV4-1, the J call TRBJ2-3; 9 nucleotides match TRBD2. The trim removed 0 bases at V and 6 bases at J, leaving 19 bases unmatched. The CDR3 has 20 residues. From germline, CDR1 is MGHRA and CDR2 YSYEKL. In DNA form, the CDR3 reads TGCGCCAGCAGCCAAGATCGAGGGGGAGTAGCGGGGGCCCTCCGGGATACGCAGTATTTT. This encodes CASSQDRGGVAGALRDTQYF.